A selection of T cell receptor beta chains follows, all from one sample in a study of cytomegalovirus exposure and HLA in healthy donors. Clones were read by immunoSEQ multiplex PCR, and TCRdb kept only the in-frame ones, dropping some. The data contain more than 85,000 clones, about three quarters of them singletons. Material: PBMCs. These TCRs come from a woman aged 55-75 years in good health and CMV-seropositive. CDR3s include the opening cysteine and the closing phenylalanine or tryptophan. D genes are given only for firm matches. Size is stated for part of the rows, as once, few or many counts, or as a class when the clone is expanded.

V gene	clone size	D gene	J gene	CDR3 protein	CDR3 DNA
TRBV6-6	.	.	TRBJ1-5	CASSKDFQPQHF	TGTGCCAGCAGTAAGGACTTTCAGCCCCAGCATTTT
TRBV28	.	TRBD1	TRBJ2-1	CASSTYRGTYNEQFF	TGTGCCAGCAGTACTTACAGGGGCACCTACAATGAGCAGTTCTTC
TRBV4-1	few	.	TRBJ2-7	CASSRESSIYEQYF	TGCGCCAGCAGCCGGGAGTCCAGCATCTACGAGCAGTACTTC
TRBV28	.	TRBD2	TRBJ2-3	CASSPSGLGGRASILDTQYF	TGTGCCAGCAGTCCCTCCGGCTTGGGCGGGAGGGCATCTATTTTGGATACGCAGTATTTT
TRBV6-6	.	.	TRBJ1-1	CASSYPGRNTEAFF	TGTGCCAGCAGTTACCCAGGCAGGAACACTGAAGCTTTCTTT
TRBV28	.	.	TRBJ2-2	CASSFITGELFF	TGTGCCAGCAGTTTTATCACCGGGGAGCTGTTTTTT
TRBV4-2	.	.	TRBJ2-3	CASTQGGVGTDTQYF	TGTGCCAGCACCCAAGGGGGGGTTGGCACAGATACGCAGTATTTT
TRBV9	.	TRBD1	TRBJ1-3	CASSTAGTGKIIFGNTIYF	TGTGCCAGCAGCACCGCCGGGACAGGGAAAATTATATTTGGGAACACCATATATTTT
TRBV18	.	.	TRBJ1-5	CASSPGAGEPQHF	TGTGCCAGCTCACCGGGGGCCGGAGAGCCCCAGCATTTT
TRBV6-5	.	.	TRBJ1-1	CASSYSPGVRTEAFF	TGTGCCAGCAGTTACTCTCCGGGGGTGAGGACTGAAGCTTTCTTT
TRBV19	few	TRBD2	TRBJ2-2	CASRRLAGGSTGELFF	TGTGCCAGTAGAAGACTAGCGGGAGGGAGCACCGGGGAGCTGTTTTTT
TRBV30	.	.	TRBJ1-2	CAWIGWETYGYTF	TGTGCCTGGATTGGCTGGGAGACCTATGGCTACACCTTC
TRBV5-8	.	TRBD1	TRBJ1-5	CASSRKTGDAWPQHF	TGTGCCAGCAGCCGTAAGACAGGGGACGCGTGGCCCCAGCATTTT
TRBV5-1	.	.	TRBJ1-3	CASSLAPVRVGNTIYF	TGCGCCAGCAGCTTGGCTCCGGTCCGCGTAGGAAACACCATATATTTT
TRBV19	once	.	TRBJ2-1	CASSYFVAANEQFF	TGTGCCAGTAGCTATTTCGTAGCGGCCAATGAGCAGTTCTTC
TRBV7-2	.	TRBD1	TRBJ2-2	CASSPGQGTGELFF	TGTGCCAGCAGCCCGGGACAGGGGACCGGGGAGCTGTTTTTT
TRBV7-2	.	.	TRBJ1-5	CASSAGTGDPPQHF	TGTGCCAGCAGCGCCGGGACGGGGGACCCGCCCCAGCATTTT
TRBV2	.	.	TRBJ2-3	CASSTDIKGEYF	TGTGCCAGCAGCACGGACATAAAGGGGGAGTATTTT
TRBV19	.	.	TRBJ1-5	CASSLVWRGNQPQHF	TGTGCCAGTAGCCTAGTTTGGAGGGGCAATCAGCCCCAGCATTTT
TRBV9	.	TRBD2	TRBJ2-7	CASSVDSGSINEQYF	TGTGCCAGCAGCGTAGATAGCGGGAGTATAAACGAGCAGTACTTC
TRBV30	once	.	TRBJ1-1	CAWSLGGNTEAFF	TGTGCCTGGAGTCTGGGGGGGAACACTGAAGCTTTCTTT
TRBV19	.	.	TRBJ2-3	CASSTLSRARVTDTQYF	TGTGCCAGTAGTACCTTATCTCGGGCCAGGGTGACAGATACGCAGTATTTT
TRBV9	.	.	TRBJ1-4	CASSPGGNEKLFF	TGTGCCAGCAGCCCGGGGGGTAATGAAAAACTGTTTTTT
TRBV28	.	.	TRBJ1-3	CASSPYRPYSGNTIYF	TGTGCCAGCAGTCCGTACAGGCCCTACTCTGGAAACACCATATATTTT
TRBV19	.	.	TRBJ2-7	CASSPGQSSYEQYF	TGTGCCAGTAGCCCCGGACAGTCGTCCTACGAGCAGTACTTC
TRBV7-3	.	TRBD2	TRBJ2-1	CASSLGLAGRNEQFF	TGTGCCAGCAGCTTGGGACTAGCGGGAAGGAATGAGCAGTTCTTC
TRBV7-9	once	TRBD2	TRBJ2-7	CASSPGLAIVSAGVYF	TGTGCCAGCAGCCCAGGCTTGGCTATCGTTTCAGCGGGGGTTTACTTC
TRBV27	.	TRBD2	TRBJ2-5	CASSVFLAGGQETQYF	TGTGCCAGCAGTGTCTTCCTTGCGGGAGGGCAAGAGACCCAGTACTTC
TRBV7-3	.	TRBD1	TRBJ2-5	CASSLTGGQETQYF	TGTGCCAGCAGCCTAACAGGGGGTCAAGAGACCCAGTACTTC
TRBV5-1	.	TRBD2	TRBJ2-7	CASSLVSGREYEQYF	TGCGCCAGCAGCTTGGTTAGCGGGAGAGAGTACGAGCAGTACTTC
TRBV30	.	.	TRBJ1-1	CAWSEGGVTEAFF	TGTGCCTGGAGTGAAGGGGGTGTCACTGAAGCTTTCTTT
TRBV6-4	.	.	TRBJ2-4	CASSYFRGGGLAKNIQYF	TGTGCCAGCAGTTACTTTCGAGGGGGGGGTTTGGCCAAAAACATTCAGTACTTC
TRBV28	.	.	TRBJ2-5	CATGKETQYF	TGTGCCACAGGGAAAGAGACCCAGTACTTC
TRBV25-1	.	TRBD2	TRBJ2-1	CASSDTSGRADDEQFF	TGTGCCAGCAGTGATACTAGCGGGAGGGCCGACGATGAGCAGTTCTTC
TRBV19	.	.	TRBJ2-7	CASSIGGLVSEQYF	TGTGCCAGTAGTATAGGAGGGTTGGTAAGCGAGCAGTACTTC
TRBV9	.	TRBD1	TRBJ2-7	CASSATGTGEYEQYF	TGTGCCAGCAGCGCCACCGGGACAGGGGAATACGAGCAGTACTTC
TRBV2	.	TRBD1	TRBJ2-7	CASREGTGGTYEQYF	TGTGCCAGCAGGGAAGGGACAGGGGGCACCTACGAGCAGTACTTC
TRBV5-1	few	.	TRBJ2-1	CASSFLGTPSYNEQFF	TGCGCCAGCAGCTTTCTGGGGACACCTTCCTACAATGAGCAGTTCTTC
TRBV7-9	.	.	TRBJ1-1	CASSLMSGTEAFF	TGTGCCAGCAGCTTAATGAGTGGCACTGAAGCTTTCTTT
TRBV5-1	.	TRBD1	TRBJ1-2	CASSFGGTGYDGGYTF	TGCGCCAGCAGTTTCGGCGGGACAGGATATGATGGGGGGTACACCTTC